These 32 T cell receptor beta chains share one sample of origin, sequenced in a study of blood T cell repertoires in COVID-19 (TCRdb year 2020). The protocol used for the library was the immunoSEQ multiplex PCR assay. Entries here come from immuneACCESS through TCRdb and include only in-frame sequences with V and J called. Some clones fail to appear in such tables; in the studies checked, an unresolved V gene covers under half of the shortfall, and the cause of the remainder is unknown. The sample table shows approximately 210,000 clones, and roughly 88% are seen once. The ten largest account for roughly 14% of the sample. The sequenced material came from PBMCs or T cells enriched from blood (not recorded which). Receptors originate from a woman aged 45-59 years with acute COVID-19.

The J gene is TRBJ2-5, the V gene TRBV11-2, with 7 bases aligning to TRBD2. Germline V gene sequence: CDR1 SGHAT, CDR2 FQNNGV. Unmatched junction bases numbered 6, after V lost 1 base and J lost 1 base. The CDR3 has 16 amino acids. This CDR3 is CASSLAGAGVQETQYF. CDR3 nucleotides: TGTGCCAGCAGCTTAGCCGGCGCGGGGGTCCAAGAGACCCAGTACTTC.

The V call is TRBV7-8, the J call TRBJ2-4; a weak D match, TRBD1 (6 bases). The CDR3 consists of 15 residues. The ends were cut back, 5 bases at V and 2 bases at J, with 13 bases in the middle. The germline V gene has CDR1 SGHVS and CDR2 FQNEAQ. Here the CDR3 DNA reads TGTGCCAGCAGCCTAGTGGGGGCCACCAAAAACATTCAGTACTTC. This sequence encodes CASSLVGATKNIQYF.

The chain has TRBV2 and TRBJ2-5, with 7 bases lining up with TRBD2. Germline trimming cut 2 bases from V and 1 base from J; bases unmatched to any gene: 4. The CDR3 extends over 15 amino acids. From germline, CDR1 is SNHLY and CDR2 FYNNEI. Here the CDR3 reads CASSESGMSQETQYF. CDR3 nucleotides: TGTGCCAGCAGTGAAAGCGGGATGTCCCAAGAGACCCAGTACTTC. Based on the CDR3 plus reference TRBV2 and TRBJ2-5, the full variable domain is EPEVTQTPSHQVTQMGQEVILRCVPISNHLYFYWYRQILGQKVEFLVSFYNNEISEKSEIFDDQFSVERPDGSNFTLKIRSTKLEDSAMYFCASSESGMSQETQYFGPGTRLLVL.

The CDR3 sequence: CASSPDPGLAGYEQYF. The DNA for the CDR3 is TGTGCCAGTAGTCCGGACCCGGGACTAGCTGGCTACGAGCAGTACTTC. The chain links TRBV19 to TRBJ2-7, with TRBD2 identical over 9 bases. V dropped 5 bases and J dropped 3; count of bases not matched to a gene: 11. CDR3 length equals 16 residues. Germline CDR1 LNHDA, CDR2 SQIVND (reference sequence).

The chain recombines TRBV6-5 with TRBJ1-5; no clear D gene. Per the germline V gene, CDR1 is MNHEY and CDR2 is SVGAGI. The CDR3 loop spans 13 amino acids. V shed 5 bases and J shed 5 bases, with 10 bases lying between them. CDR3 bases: TGTGCCAGCAGTCCCGGGATCGATCAGCCCCAGCATTTT. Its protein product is CASSPGIDQPQHF.

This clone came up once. CDR3: CASSMGLTLTGELFF. DNA of the CDR3: TGTGCCAGTAGTATGGGACTTACACTAACCGGGGAGCTGTTTTTT. This chain connects TRBV19 to TRBJ2-2, with D perhaps matching TRBD2 (6 bases). The CDR3 is 15 residues long. The V gene's germline CDR1 is LNHDA and CDR2 SQIVND (reference sequence). The V end was cut by 3 bases, the J end by 5 bases, with 13 bases between.

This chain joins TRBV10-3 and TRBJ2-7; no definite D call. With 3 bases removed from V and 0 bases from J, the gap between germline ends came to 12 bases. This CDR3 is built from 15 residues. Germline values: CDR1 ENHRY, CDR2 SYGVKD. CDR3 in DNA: TGTGCCATCAGTGAATCGGTTGTGGTCTCCTACGAGCAGTACTTC. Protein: CAISESVVVSYEQYF.

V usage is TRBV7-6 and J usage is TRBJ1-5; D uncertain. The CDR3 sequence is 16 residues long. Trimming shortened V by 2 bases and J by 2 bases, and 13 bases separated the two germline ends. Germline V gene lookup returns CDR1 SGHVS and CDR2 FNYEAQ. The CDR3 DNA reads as TGTGCCAGCAGCTTATGGGGAGGCGAGGGCAATCAGCCCCAGCATTTT. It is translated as CASSLWGGEGNQPQHF.

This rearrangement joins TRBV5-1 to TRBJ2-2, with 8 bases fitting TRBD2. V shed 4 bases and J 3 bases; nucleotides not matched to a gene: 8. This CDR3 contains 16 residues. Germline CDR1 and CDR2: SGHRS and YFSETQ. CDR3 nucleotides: TGCGCCAGCAGCGGGGGAGCGGGAGCTTACACCGGGGAGCTGTTTTTT. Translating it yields CASSGGAGAYTGELFF.

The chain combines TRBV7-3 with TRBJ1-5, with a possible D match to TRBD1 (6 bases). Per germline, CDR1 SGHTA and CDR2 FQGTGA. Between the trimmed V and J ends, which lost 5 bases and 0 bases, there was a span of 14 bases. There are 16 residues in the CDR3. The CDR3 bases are TGTGCCAGCAGCGTAGCGGGACACTATAGCAATCAGCCCCAGCATTTT. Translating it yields CASSVAGHYSNQPQHF.

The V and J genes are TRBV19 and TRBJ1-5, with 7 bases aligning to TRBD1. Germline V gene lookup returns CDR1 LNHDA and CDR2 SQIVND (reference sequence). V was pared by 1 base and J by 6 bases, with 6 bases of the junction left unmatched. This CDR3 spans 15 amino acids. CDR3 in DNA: TGTGCCAGTAGTATAGGGCAAGGGGGCGGTCAGCCCCAGCATTTT. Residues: CASSIGQGGGQPQHF.

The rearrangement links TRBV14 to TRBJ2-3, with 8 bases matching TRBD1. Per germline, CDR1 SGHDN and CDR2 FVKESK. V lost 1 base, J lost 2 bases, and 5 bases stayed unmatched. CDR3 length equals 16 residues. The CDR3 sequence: CASSQGTGYHTDTQYF. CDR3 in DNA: TGTGCCAGCAGCCAAGGGACAGGGTATCACACAGATACGCAGTATTTT.

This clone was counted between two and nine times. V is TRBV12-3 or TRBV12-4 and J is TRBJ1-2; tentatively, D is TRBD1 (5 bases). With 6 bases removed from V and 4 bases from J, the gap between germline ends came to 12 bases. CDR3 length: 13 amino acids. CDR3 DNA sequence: TGTGCCAGCAGCGGGGGGGAGAGCTATGGCTACACCTTC. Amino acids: CASSGGESYGYTF.

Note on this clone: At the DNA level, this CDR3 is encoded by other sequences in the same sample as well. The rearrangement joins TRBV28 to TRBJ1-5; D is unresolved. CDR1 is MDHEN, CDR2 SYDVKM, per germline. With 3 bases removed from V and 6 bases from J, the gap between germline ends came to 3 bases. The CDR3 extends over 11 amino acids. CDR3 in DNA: TGTGCCAGCAGTTTTAGTCAGCCCCAGCATTTT. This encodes CASSFSQPQHF.

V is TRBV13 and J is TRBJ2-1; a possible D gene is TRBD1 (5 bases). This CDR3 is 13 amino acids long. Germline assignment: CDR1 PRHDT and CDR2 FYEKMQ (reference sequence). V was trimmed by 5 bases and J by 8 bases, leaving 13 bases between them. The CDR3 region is CASSPPLGHEQFF. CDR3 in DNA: TGTGCCAGCAGCCCCCCCTTGGGGCATGAGCAGTTCTTC.

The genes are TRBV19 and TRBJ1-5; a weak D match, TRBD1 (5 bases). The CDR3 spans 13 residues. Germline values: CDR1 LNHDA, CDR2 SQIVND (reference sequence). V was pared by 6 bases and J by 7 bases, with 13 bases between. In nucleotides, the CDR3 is TGTGCCAGTAGCTCGACAGCCTCACAGCCCCAGCATTTT. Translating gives CASSSTASQPQHF.

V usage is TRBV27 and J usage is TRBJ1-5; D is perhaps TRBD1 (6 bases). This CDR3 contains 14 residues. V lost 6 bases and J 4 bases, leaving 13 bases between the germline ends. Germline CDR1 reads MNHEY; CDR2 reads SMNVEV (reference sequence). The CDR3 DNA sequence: TGTGCCAGCAGAGGCGGACAGCCTAATCAGCCCCAGCATTTT. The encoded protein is CASRGGQPNQPQHF.

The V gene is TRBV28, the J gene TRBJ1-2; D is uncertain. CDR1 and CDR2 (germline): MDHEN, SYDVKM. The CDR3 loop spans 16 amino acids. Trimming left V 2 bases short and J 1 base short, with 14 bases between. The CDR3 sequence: CASSLQSKAVNYGYTF. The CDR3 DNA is TGTGCCAGCAGTTTACAAAGTAAGGCGGTTAACTATGGCTACACCTTC.

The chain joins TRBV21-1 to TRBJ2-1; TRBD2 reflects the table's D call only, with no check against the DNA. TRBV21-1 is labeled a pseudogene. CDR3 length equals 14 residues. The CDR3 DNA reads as TGTGCCAGCAGCAATCTCGCCGGTCGTAATGAGCAGTTCTTC. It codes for CASSNLAGRNEQFF.

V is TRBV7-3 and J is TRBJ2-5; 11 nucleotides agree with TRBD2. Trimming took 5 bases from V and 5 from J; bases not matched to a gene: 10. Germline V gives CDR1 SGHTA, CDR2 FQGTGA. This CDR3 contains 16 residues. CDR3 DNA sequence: TGTGCCAGCAGCCCCAATAGCGGGAGGGCGCCGGAGACCCAGTACTTC. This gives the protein CASSPNSGRAPETQYF.

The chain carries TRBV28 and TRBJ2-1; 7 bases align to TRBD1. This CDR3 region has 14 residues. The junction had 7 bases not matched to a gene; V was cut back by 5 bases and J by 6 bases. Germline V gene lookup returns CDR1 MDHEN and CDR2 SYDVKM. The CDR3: CASSPTGAINEQFF. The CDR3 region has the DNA TGTGCCAGCAGTCCCACAGGGGCAATCAATGAGCAGTTCTTC.

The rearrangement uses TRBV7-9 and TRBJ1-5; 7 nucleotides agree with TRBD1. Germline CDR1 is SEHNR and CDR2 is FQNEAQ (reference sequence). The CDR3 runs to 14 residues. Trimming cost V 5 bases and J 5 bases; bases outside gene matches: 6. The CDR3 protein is CASSAGQDYQPQHF. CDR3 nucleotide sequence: TGTGCCAGCAGCGCAGGACAGGATTATCAGCCCCAGCATTTT.

The CDR3 is CASSERLSSSGANVLTF. For the CDR3, the DNA is TGCGCCAGCAGCGAACGTCTGAGTAGCTCTGGGGCCAACGTCCTGACTTTC. V gene TRBV5-1 combines with J gene TRBJ2-6, with no clear D. The CDR3 is made up of 17 amino acids. CDR1 SGHRS and CDR2 YFSETQ come from the germline V gene. Trimming took off 4 bases at V and 0 bases at J, with 14 bases between the two ends.

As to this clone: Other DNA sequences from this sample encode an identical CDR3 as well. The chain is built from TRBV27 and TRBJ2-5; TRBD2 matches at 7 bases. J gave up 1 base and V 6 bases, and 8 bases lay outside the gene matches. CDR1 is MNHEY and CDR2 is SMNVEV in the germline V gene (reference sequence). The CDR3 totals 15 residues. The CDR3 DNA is TGTGCCAGCAGCCCTAGGACTAGAGGCCAAGAGACCCAGTACTTC. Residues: CASSPRTRGQETQYF.

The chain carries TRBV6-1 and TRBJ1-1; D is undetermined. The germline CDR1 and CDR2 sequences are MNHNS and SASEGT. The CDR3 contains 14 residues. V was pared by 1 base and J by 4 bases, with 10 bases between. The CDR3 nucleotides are TGTGCCAGCAGTGAAGTGGGCACGGCCACTGAAGCTTTCTTT. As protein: CASSEVGTATEAFF.

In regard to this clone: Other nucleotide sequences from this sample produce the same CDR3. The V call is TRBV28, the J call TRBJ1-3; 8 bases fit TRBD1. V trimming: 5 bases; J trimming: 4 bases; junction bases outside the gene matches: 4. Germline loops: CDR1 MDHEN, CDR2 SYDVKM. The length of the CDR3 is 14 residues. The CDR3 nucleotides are TGTGCCAGCAGTCTGGACAGGGCAGGAAACACCATATATTTT. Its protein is CASSLDRAGNTIYF.

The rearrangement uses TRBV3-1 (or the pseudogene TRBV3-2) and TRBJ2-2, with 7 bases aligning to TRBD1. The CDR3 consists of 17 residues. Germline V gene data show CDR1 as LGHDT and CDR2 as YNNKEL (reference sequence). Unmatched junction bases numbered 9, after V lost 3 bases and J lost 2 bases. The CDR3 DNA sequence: TGTGCCAGCAGCCACGTCGACAGGGCAGACAACACCGGGGAGCTGTTTTTT. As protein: CASSHVDRADNTGELFF.

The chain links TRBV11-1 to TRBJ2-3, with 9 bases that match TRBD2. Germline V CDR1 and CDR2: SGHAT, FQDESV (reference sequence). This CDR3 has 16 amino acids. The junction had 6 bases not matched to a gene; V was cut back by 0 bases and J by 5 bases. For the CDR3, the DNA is TGTGCCAGCAGCTTAGCAGCGGGAGGCGGGGTAGATACGCAGTATTTT. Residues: CASSLAAGGGVDTQYF.

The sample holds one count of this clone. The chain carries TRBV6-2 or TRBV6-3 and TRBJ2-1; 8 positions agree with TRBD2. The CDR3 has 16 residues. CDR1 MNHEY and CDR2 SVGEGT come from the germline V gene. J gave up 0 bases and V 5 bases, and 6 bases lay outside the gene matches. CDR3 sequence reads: CASSDSGISSYNEQFF. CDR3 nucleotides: TGTGCCAGCAGTGATAGCGGGATCAGCTCCTACAATGAGCAGTTCTTC.

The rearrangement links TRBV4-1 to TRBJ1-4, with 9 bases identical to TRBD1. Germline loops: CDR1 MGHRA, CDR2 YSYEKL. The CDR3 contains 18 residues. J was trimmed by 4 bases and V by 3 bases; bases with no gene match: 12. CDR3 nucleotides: TGCGCCAGCAGCCACACCCCGAACAGGGGGCCGGTTAATGAAAAACTGTTTTTT. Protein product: CASSHTPNRGPVNEKLFF.

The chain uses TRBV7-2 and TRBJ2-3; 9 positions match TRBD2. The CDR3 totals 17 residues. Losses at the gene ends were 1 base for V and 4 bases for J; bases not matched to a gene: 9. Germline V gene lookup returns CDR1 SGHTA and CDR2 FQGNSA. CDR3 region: CASSLVGGRGGADTQYF. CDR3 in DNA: TGTGCCAGCAGCTTAGTTGGCGGGAGGGGGGGCGCAGATACGCAGTATTTT.

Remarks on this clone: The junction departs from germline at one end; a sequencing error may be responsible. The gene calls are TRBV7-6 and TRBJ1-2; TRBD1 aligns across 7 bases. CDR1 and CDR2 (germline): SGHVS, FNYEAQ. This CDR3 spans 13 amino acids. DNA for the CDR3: TGTGCCAGCAGCCCCGACAGGGCCTGGGCCTTGTCCTTC. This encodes CASSPDRAWALSF.